The 30 T cell receptor beta chains given below trace back to one sample, sequenced in a study of identical twins. TCRdb re-derived calls from the 5' RACE reads in MiXCR, one entry per CDR3 protein. Among 450,000 or so distinct CDR3 sequences listed, roughly an eighth were seen once. Separately, the same data were catalogued under a study of yellow fever vaccine responses in identical twins.

What was sequenced was CD4+ T cells sorted from blood. Receptors originate from a woman under 30 in good health.

This clonotype was observed a few times. The chain combines TRBV2 with TRBJ2-5, with D possibly TRBD2 on 5 matching bases. CDR1 is SNHLY, CDR2 FYNNEI, per germline. V shed 6 bases and J shed 4 bases, with 15 bases lying between them. There are 14 residues in the CDR3. The CDR3 DNA sequence: TGTGCCAGCAGCCCAACTAGATCGGGAGAGACCCAGTACTTC. Translating gives CASSPTRSGETQYF.

This clonotype was detected only a few times. V usage is TRBV3-1 and J usage is TRBJ2-5; 8 positions agree with TRBD2. Per germline, CDR1 LGHDT and CDR2 YNNKEL (reference sequence). The CDR3 consists of 15 residues. V shed 3 bases, J shed 2 bases, and the junction held 5 bases outside the gene matches. CDR3 sequence reads: CASSQAAGAQETQYF. CDR3 in DNA: TGTGCCAGCAGCCAGGCAGCGGGGGCACAAGAGACCCAGTACTTC.

This clonotype was detected only a few times. V is TRBV4-3 and J is TRBJ2-7, with TRBD1 identical over 7 bases. CDR1 is LGHNA, CDR2 YSLEER, per germline. With 6 bases clipped from V and 3 bases from J, the junction kept 14 bases outside the gene matches. The CDR3 covers 16 residues. Written as DNA, the CDR3 is TGCGCCAGCAGGGGTAGGGGGCTACGTTTAAACTACGAGCAGTACTTC. This gives the protein CASRGRGLRLNYEQYF.

This clonotype was observed many times. The gene calls are TRBV5-1 and TRBJ1-1, with unresolved D. V was pared by 4 bases and J by 7 bases, with 17 bases between. CDR3 length equals 14 residues. Per germline, CDR1 SGHRS and CDR2 YFSETQ. CDR3 in amino acids: CASSLMREKGEAFF. CDR3 nucleotide sequence: TGCGCCAGCAGCCTTATGAGGGAGAAGGGTGAAGCTTTCTTT.

The chain carries TRBV7-2 and TRBJ2-1, with 10 bases matching TRBD2. Germline CDR1 and CDR2: SGHTA and FQGNSA. This CDR3 is built from 15 residues. Germline trimming cut 3 bases from V and 4 bases from J; bases unmatched to any gene: 3. The CDR3 sequence: CASSFRTSGYNEQFF. CDR3 sequence (DNA): TGTGCCAGCAGCTTCAGGACTAGCGGTTACAATGAGCAGTTCTTC.

The chain recombines TRBV9 with TRBJ1-5; D might be TRBD1 (6 bases). The CDR3 is 15 amino acids. V was cut by 4 bases and J by 6 bases, with 17 bases left in between. Per the germline V gene, CDR1 is SGDLS and CDR2 is YYNGEE. The DNA for the CDR3 is TGTGCCAGCAGCCCAACCGGGGGCCCGGGTCAGCCCCAGCATTTT. It translates to CASSPTGGPGQPQHF.

CDR3 nucleotides: TGTGCCAGCAGTTACTCAGGGCAGCCGAACACTGAAGCTTTCTTT. This translates into CASSYSGQPNTEAFF. The chain employs TRBV6-5 and TRBJ1-1; D ambiguous. The germline gives CDR1 MNHEY, CDR2 SVGAGI. V shed 0 bases and J shed 1 base, with 9 bases lying between them. The CDR3 length is 15 residues.

There are a few counts of this clonotype. The chain uses TRBV29-1 and TRBJ2-3, with D possibly matching TRBD2 (5 bases). The CDR3 loop spans 13 amino acids. The ends were cut back, 7 bases at V and 2 bases at J, with 13 bases in the middle. Germline CDR1 is SQVTM and CDR2 is ANQGSEA. The CDR3 DNA follows: TGCAGCGCCTCTCGGGGTACCACAGATACGCAGTATTTT. It specifies CSASRGTTDTQYF.

This clonotype has a handful of counts. The rearrangement joins TRBV27 to TRBJ1-6; D possibly corresponds to TRBD1 (5 bases). Germline V lookup: CDR1 MNHEY, CDR2 SMNVEV (reference sequence). The CDR3 sequence is 18 residues long. V shed 6 bases and J shed 9 bases, with 27 bases lying between them. CDR3 coding DNA: TGTGCCAGCAGACCCAGCGACCGGGACCCCCAGGTCGGTTCACCCCTCCACTTT. Translation gives CASRPSDRDPQVGSPLHF.

This clonotype was counted only a few times. The chain uses TRBV20-1 and TRBJ1-2, with 9 bases fitting TRBD1. The junction had 6 bases not matched to a gene; V was cut back by 3 bases and J by 4 bases. From germline, CDR1 is DFQATT and CDR2 SNEGSKA (reference sequence). The CDR3 extends over 14 amino acids. CDR3 sequence: CSASRRDRAYGYTF. For the CDR3, the DNA is TGCAGTGCTAGCCGACGGGACAGGGCCTATGGCTACACCTTC.

The genes are TRBV2 and TRBJ2-2, with 8 nucleotides matching TRBD1. The CDR3 covers 15 residues. The V segment lost 7 bases and the J segment 1 base; nucleotides outside the gene matches: 5. CDR1 is SNHLY, CDR2 FYNNEI, per germline. In DNA, the CDR3 is TGTGCCAGCAAGACGGGACAGGTGAACACCGGGGAGCTGTTTTTT. Its translation is CASKTGQVNTGELFF. The variable domain in full, completed from reference TRBV2 and TRBJ2-2, reads EPEVTQTPSHQVTQMGQEVILRCVPISNHLYFYWYRQILGQKVEFLVSFYNNEISEKSEIFDDQFSVERPDGSNFTLKIRSTKLEDSAMYFCASKTGQVNTGELFFGEGSRLTVL.

This clonotype was counted at least ten times. The CDR3 DNA reads as TGCAGCGTTGTGTTAGCGACTACCTACAATGAGCAGTTCTTC. The encoded protein is CSVVLATTYNEQFF. The chain has TRBV29-1 and TRBJ2-1; D possibly corresponds to TRBD2 (5 bases). CDR1 SQVTM and CDR2 ANQGSEA come from the germline V gene. The CDR3 totals 14 residues. Deletions cut 4 bases from V and 2 bases from J, with 12 bases between.

This clonotype has a count of ten or more. The V gene is TRBV11-1, the J gene TRBJ2-3; TRBD2 agrees at 11 bases. The CDR3 has 16 amino acids. With V trimmed by 3 bases and J by 1 base, 3 bases remained unmatched. In germline, CDR1 is SGHAT, CDR2 FQDESV (reference sequence). In nucleotides, the CDR3 is TGTGCCAGCAGCTTCCTGACTAGCGGGGGCACAGATACGCAGTATTTT. This gives the protein CASSFLTSGGTDTQYF.

This clonotype was observed a handful of times. V usage is TRBV10-1 and J usage is TRBJ2-7; 10 bases fit TRBD1. Unmatched junction bases numbered 2, after V lost 3 bases and J lost 3 bases. Germline-derived CDR1 and CDR2 are WNHNN and SYGVQD (reference sequence). The CDR3 covers 14 residues. CDR3 sequence: CASSDRDRGYEQYF. DNA of the CDR3: TGCGCCAGCAGTGACCGGGACAGGGGCTACGAGCAGTACTTC.

The V call is TRBV12-3 or TRBV12-4, the J call TRBJ2-3; tentative D call: TRBD1 (6 bases). V dropped 0 bases and J dropped 3 bases, with 25 bases sitting between them. This CDR3 contains 20 residues. CDR3 nucleotides: TGTGCCAGCAGTTTAGCCATCGGAAGGATTGGGGGCGCAGGGACAGATACGCAGTATTTT. Residues: CASSLAIGRIGGAGTDTQYF.

Only a few counts were recorded for this clonotype. The chain joins TRBV5-1 to TRBJ2-3, with D possibly matching TRBD2 (5 bases). This CDR3 region has 15 residues. CDR1 and CDR2 from the germline V gene are SGHRS and YFSETQ. The V and J ends lost 1 base and 0 bases respectively, with 9 bases between them. The CDR3 reads CASSLLRASTDTQYF. The CDR3 bases are TGCGCCAGCAGCTTGCTGCGGGCTAGCACAGATACGCAGTATTTT.

This chain joins TRBV12-3 or TRBV12-4 and TRBJ2-7; TRBD1 aligns across 11 bases. The CDR3 is 16 amino acids. V shed 5 bases, J shed 4 bases, and the junction held 10 bases outside the gene matches. Written as DNA, the CDR3 is TGTGCCAGCAGTCCCCGGCGAGGGACAGGGGGATACGAGCAGTACTTC. As protein: CASSPRRGTGGYEQYF.

The table lists this clonotype with a few counts. J is TRBJ2-3 and V is TRBV20-1, with TRBD2 matching over 10 bases. This CDR3 is 15 amino acids long. The germline CDR1 and CDR2 sequences are DFQATT and SNEGSKA (reference sequence). Trimming removed 4 bases from V and 2 bases from J; junction bases left unmatched: 6. The CDR3 here is CSAISGGGLTDTQYF. CDR3 in DNA: TGCAGTGCTATCAGCGGGGGGGGTCTCACAGATACGCAGTATTTT.

This clonotype was detected a few times. The chain uses TRBV5-1 and TRBJ2-7; maybe TRBD1 (5 bases). V shed 4 bases and J shed 0 bases, with 17 bases lying between them. This CDR3 has 16 residues. Looked up from germline, CDR1 is SGHRS and CDR2 is YFSETQ. The CDR3 region is CASSPIPTGFSYEQYF. In DNA form, the CDR3 reads TGCGCCAGCAGCCCGATACCCACAGGTTTCTCCTACGAGCAGTACTTC.

The rearrangement uses TRBV5-1 and TRBJ1-1; D remains ambiguous. The CDR3 has 13 amino acids. Germline V gene lookup returns CDR1 SGHRS and CDR2 YFSETQ. V lost 0 bases and J lost 2, with 5 bases in between. In DNA, the CDR3 is TGCGCCAGCAGCTTGGGGTACAACACTGAAGCTTTCTTT. It translates to CASSLGYNTEAFF.

The CDR3 sequence: CASRENTGYGYTF. Written as DNA, the CDR3 is TGTGCCAGCAGGGAGAATACAGGCTATGGCTACACCTTC. The rearrangement uses TRBV2 and TRBJ1-2, with D perhaps matching TRBD1 (5 bases). The germline V gene encodes CDR1 SNHLY and CDR2 FYNNEI. With 6 bases removed from V and 4 bases from J, the gap between germline ends came to 12 bases. The length of the CDR3 is 13 residues. The whole variable domain, remainder taken from reference TRBV2 and TRBJ1-2, is EPEVTQTPSHQVTQMGQEVILRCVPISNHLYFYWYRQILGQKVEFLVSFYNNEISEKSEIFDDQFSVERPDGSNFTLKIRSTKLEDSAMYFCASRENTGYGYTFGSGTRLTVV.

This clonotype has just a few counts. This chain links TRBV7-2 with TRBJ2-7; 7 bases agree with TRBD2. The V segment lost 1 base and the J segment 2 bases; nucleotides outside the gene matches: 8. Germline values: CDR1 SGHTA, CDR2 FQGNSA. The CDR3 has 16 residues. The CDR3 here is CASSLVRGGPTYEQYF. CDR3 nucleotides: TGTGCCAGCAGCTTAGTTAGGGGAGGGCCTACCTACGAGCAGTACTTC.

DNA for the CDR3: TGTGCCAGCAGTTACCAACTAAATGAGCAGTTCTTC. This translates into CASSYQLNEQFF. This chain connects TRBV6-2 or TRBV6-3 to TRBJ2-1; no clear D gene. This CDR3 is 12 amino acids long. Germline V gene lookup returns CDR1 MNHEY and CDR2 SVGEGT. The V gene lost 2 bases and the J gene lost 7 bases, with 6 bases spanning the gap.

The V call is TRBV30, the J call TRBJ2-2; perhaps TRBD2 as D (5 bases). The ends were cut back, 3 bases at V and 1 base at J, with 6 bases in the middle. Germline V CDR1 and CDR2: GTSNPN, SVGIG (reference sequence). This CDR3 contains 13 residues. Here the CDR3 DNA reads TGTGCCTGGAGCCGGGAGAACACCGGGGAGCTGTTTTTT. It encodes CAWSRENTGELFF.

This clonotype was seen many times. This rearrangement joins TRBV6-5 to TRBJ2-7; weak D call: TRBD2 (6 bases). The CDR3 extends over 15 amino acids. V lost 2 bases and J 3 bases, leaving 14 bases between the germline ends. The germline CDR1 and CDR2 sequences are MNHEY and SVGAGI. CDR3 coding DNA: TGTGCCAGCAGTTACGTGGCGGGACCACTCTACGAGCAGTACTTC. Its protein product is CASSYVAGPLYEQYF.

This clonotype showed up just a few times. A read error may account for a junction end that differs from germline. This CDR3 reads CASSHSGGAYNEQFF. The CDR3 coding sequence is TGTGCCAGCAGCCATAGCGGGGGGGCCTATAATGAGCAGTTCTTC. The chain recombines TRBV3-1 with TRBJ2-1, with 11 positions matching TRBD2. CDR1 LGHDT and CDR2 YNNKEL come from the germline V gene (reference sequence). This CDR3 is built from 15 residues.

The CDR3 sequence is CATLRRRTDTQYF. In DNA form, the CDR3 reads TGTGCCACCCTTCGGCGCCGCACAGATACGCAGTATTTT. This sequence joins TRBV28 and TRBJ2-3; no clear D gene. V was cut by 10 bases and J by 1 base, with 12 bases left in between. CDR1 is MDHEN, CDR2 SYDVKM, per germline. The CDR3 loop spans 13 amino acids.

The genes are TRBV7-2 and TRBJ2-1; D perhaps matches TRBD1 (6 bases). V was cut by 5 bases and J by 10 bases, with 18 bases left in between. This CDR3 has 14 residues. Per the germline V gene, CDR1 is SGHTA and CDR2 is FQGNSA. Here the CDR3 reads CASSRSGVGLEQFF. DNA of the CDR3: TGTGCCAGCAGCCGATCAGGGGTGGGGCTCGAGCAGTTCTTC.

This clonotype was picked up a small number of times. The genes are TRBV5-1 and TRBJ2-1; possibly TRBD1 for D (6 bases). The CDR3 has 14 amino acids. Germline loops: CDR1 SGHRS, CDR2 YFSETQ. V lost 3 bases to trimming and J lost 1 base, with 8 bases between them. In DNA form, the CDR3 reads TGCGCCAGCAGCTCCAGGGGTTCCTACAATGAGCAGTTCTTC. This codes for CASSSRGSYNEQFF.

The chain couples TRBV18 to TRBJ2-7, with D possibly being TRBD1 or TRBD2 (5 bases each). Trimming took 3 bases from V and 10 from J, leaving 16 bases between them. In germline, CDR1 is KGHSH, CDR2 LQKENI. The CDR3 has 13 amino acids. The CDR3 sequence is CASSPGRDAQQYF. The CDR3, as DNA: TGTGCCAGCTCACCGGGACGGGATGCGCAACAGTACTTC.